The next 4 T cell receptor beta chains were all read from a single sample in a study of cytomegalovirus exposure and HLA in healthy donors. Method: immunoSEQ multiplex PCR; TCRdb's copy keeps in-frame clones and lacks some. The data show about 98,000 clones, with 85% to 95% seen just once and 0.8% to 0.9% held by the top ten. The sequenced sample consisted of PBMCs. These receptors were obtained from a woman aged 18-29 years in good health and CMV-seronegative.

V gene TRBV29-1 combines with J gene TRBJ2-1; 8 bases align to TRBD2. Trimming at V came to 1 base and at J to 7 bases, leaving 3 bases not matched to a gene. Germline V gene lookup returns CDR1 SQVTM and CDR2 ANQGSEA. There are 13 residues in the CDR3. CDR3 region: CSVEAGGPNEQFF. The CDR3 DNA is TGCAGCGTTGAAGCGGGAGGGCCGAATGAGCAGTTCTTC.

This rearrangement joins TRBV11-2 to TRBJ2-1, with D possibly TRBD2 on 6 matching bases. The V gene lost 2 bases and the J gene lost 10 bases, with 18 bases spanning the gap. Germline values: CDR1 SGHAT, CDR2 FQNNGV. The CDR3 totals 15 residues. The CDR3 reads CASSLTTGVIGEQFF. DNA for the CDR3: TGTGCCAGCAGCTTAACAACGGGAGTGATCGGGGAGCAGTTCTTC.

The rearrangement uses TRBV5-4 and TRBJ2-7; D call uncertain. This CDR3 region has 12 residues. Trimming pared 4 bases from V and 10 bases from J, leaving 15 bases between. CDR1 and CDR2 (germline): SGHNT, YYREEE (reference sequence). The CDR3 sequence is CASSVQPGIQYF. The CDR3, as DNA: TGTGCCAGCAGCGTCCAGCCAGGTATCCAGTACTTC.

The rearrangement uses TRBV5-1 and TRBJ2-5, with 7 bases that match TRBD1. CDR3 length: 21 residues. V lost 3 bases to trimming and J lost 0 bases; unmatched junction nucleotides: 23. Germline CDR1 reads SGHRS; CDR2 reads YFSETQ. CDR3 sequence (DNA): TGCGCCAGCAGCTCATTGAGGTACGGACAGGACCCTGAGATTTACCAAGAGACCCAGTACTTC. Amino acid sequence: CASSSLRYGQDPEIYQETQYF.